Listed below are T cell receptor beta chains from one sample, sequenced in a study of cytomegalovirus exposure and HLA in healthy donors. TCRdb's table, derived via immunoSEQ multiplex PCR, lists solely in-frame clones and lacks some. Among roughly 160,000 clones, around three quarters were seen once, and the ten largest hold 1.5% to 2%. Sequencing input: PBMCs. The receptors stem from a woman aged 25 to 45 in good health and CMV-seronegative. CDR3s include the opening cysteine and the closing phenylalanine or tryptophan. A D gene is named only where the DNA matches it firmly. Clone size is given for some rows only: seen once, a few or many times, or a class if the clone is expanded.

D gene	J gene	V gene	clone size	CDR3 protein	CDR3 DNA
NA	TRBJ2-3	TRBV7-9	NA	CASSLVQRGTDTQYF	TGTGCCAGCAGCTTAGTCCAGCGCGGCACAGATACGCAGTATTTT
TRBD2	TRBJ2-1	TRBV11-1	NA	CASSPTLLAESYNEQFF	TGTGCCAGCAGCCCGACCTTACTAGCGGAATCCTACAATGAGCAGTTCTTC
TRBD1	TRBJ1-1	TRBV9	few	CASDLTGENTEAFF	TGTGCCAGCGATCTAACAGGGGAGAACACTGAAGCTTTCTTT
TRBD1	TRBJ1-1	TRBV29-1	NA	CSVDGQGPNTEAFF	TGCAGCGTTGATGGACAGGGCCCGAACACTGAAGCTTTCTTT
NA	TRBJ1-1	TRBV5-1	once	CASSLVSTGNTEAFF	TGCGCCAGCAGCTTGGTATCGACAGGGAACACTGAAGCTTTCTTT
TRBD2	TRBJ2-1	TRBV15	NA	CATSREVSGSNEQFF	TGTGCCACCAGCAGAGAGGTTAGCGGGAGCAATGAGCAGTTCTTC
TRBD2	TRBJ2-5	TRBV29-1	NA	CSACRASGTNQETQYF	TGCAGCGCTTGCCGGGCTAGCGGGACTAACCAAGAGACCCAGTACTTC
TRBD1	TRBJ1-2	TRBV5-1	NA	CASSHGDRVYGYTF	TGCGCCAGCAGCCACGGGGACAGGGTGTATGGCTACACCTTC
TRBD1	TRBJ1-4	TRBV5-1	NA	CASSLGQGNEKLFF	TGCGCCAGCAGCCTGGGACAGGGTAATGAAAAACTGTTTTTT
TRBD1	TRBJ1-2	TRBV7-8	NA	CASSGGQEFYGYTF	TGTGCCAGCAGCGGAGGACAGGAGTTCTATGGCTACACCTTC
NA	TRBJ2-7	TRBV4-1	NA	CASSQVQGTYRSYEQYF	TGCGCCAGCAGCCAAGTTCAGGGAACCTACCGGTCCTACGAGCAGTACTTC
NA	TRBJ1-3	TRBV29-1	NA	CSVGDIAGNTIYF	TGCAGCGTTGGGGACATAGCTGGAAACACCATATATTTT
TRBD2	TRBJ2-1	TRBV6-5	NA	CASRPPGLAGDEQFF	TGTGCCAGCAGACCGCCGGGACTAGCGGGAGATGAGCAGTTCTTC
NA	TRBJ2-7	TRBV6-5	NA	CASSRQGFSYEQYF	TGTGCCAGCAGTCGCCAGGGGTTCTCCTACGAGCAGTACTTC
NA	TRBJ2-7	TRBV19	NA	CASSIEGFGTYEQYF	TGTGCCAGTAGTATAGAGGGGTTCGGGACCTACGAGCAGTACTTC
NA	TRBJ2-1	TRBV5-6	NA	CASSSRPSSYNEQFF	TGTGCCAGCAGCTCTCGTCCGAGCTCCTACAATGAGCAGTTCTTC
NA	TRBJ2-2	TRBV5-6	NA	CASSLIAATGELFF	TGTGCCAGCAGCTTGATAGCAGCCACCGGGGAGCTGTTTTTT
TRBD2	TRBJ2-3	TRBV4-3	few	CASSQASSGSADTQYF	TGCGCCAGCAGCCAAGCCTCCAGCGGGAGCGCAGATACGCAGTATTTT
TRBD2	TRBJ2-3	TRBV5-1	few	CASSLGLAGGGPDTQYF	TGCGCCAGCAGCTTGGGACTAGCGGGGGGGGGTCCAGATACGCAGTATTTT
NA	TRBJ2-5	TRBV7-7	medium-sized	CASSPREQETQYF	TGTGCCAGCAGCCCGAGGGAGCAAGAGACCCAGTACTTC
NA	TRBJ1-2	TRBV5-1	NA	CASSSAGIGYPF	TGCGCCAGCAGCTCGGCAGGGATCGGCTACCCCTTC
TRBD1	TRBJ1-1	TRBV19	NA	CASSGQGRREAFF	TGTGCCAGTAGTGGACAGGGACGGCGTGAAGCTTTCTTT
NA	TRBJ2-1	TRBV27	NA	CASRQWASYNEQFF	TGTGCCAGCAGGCAGTGGGCTTCCTACAATGAGCAGTTCTTC
NA	TRBJ1-2	TRBV30	NA	CAWNQGLINYGYTF	TGTGCCTGGAATCAGGGGTTGATTAACTATGGCTACACCTTC
TRBD1	TRBJ2-7	TRBV5-6	NA	CASSVGTGSAYEQYF	TGTGCCAGCAGTGTGGGGACAGGGTCGGCCTACGAGCAGTACTTC
TRBD1	TRBJ1-1	TRBV10-3	few	CAISRTGNTEAFF	TGTGCCATCAGCCGGACAGGGAACACTGAAGCTTTCTTT
TRBD2	TRBJ2-7	TRBV5-8	NA	CASSSRLAGRSYEQYF	TGTGCCAGCAGCTCTAGACTAGCGGGGCGCTCCTACGAGCAGTACTTC
NA	TRBJ1-1	TRBV4-2	NA	CASSQDTRVNTEAFF	TGTGCCAGCAGCCAAGATACCCGGGTGAACACTGAAGCTTTCTTT
TRBD1	TRBJ1-6	TRBV19	NA	CASSPDRSYNSPLHF	TGTGCCAGTAGTCCGGACAGGTCCTATAATTCACCCCTCCACTTT
NA	TRBJ1-6	TRBV30	NA	CAWSVIPGQNNSPLHF	TGTGCCTGGAGTGTAATCCCTGGACAGAATAATTCACCCCTCCACTTT
NA	TRBJ2-3	TRBV5-4	NA	CASSGMTGAAQTDTQYF	TGTGCCAGCAGCGGAATGACAGGCGCCGCTCAGACAGATACGCAGTATTTT
NA	TRBJ1-2	TRBV28	NA	CASSFGGGYTF	TGTGCCAGCAGTTTCGGGGGGGGCTACACCTTC
NA	TRBJ1-5	TRBV2	once	CAGRTSGANQPQHF	TGTGCCGGGAGGACTTCGGGCGCTAATCAGCCCCAGCATTTT
NA	TRBJ1-5	TRBV19	NA	CASTGQLNQPQHF	TGTGCCAGTACCGGACAGCTCAATCAGCCCCAGCATTTT